This paragraph reports one T cell receptor beta chain. This entry belongs to a study of control samples from healthy donors and cancer patients. The CDR3 consists of 14 residues. Germline assignment: CDR1 MRHNA and CDR2 SNTAGT. V shed 7 bases and J 3 bases; nucleotides not matched to a gene: 4. Only in-frame clones appear in the TCRdb table, and some are missing; sequencing was by immunoSEQ multiplex PCR. This table holds some 140,000 clones, 80% to 95% found once. The J gene is TRBJ2-2, the V gene TRBV6-4; 8 bases are a match to TRBD2. Sequencing used blood. This clonotype originated in a man aged 30 to 45 in good health. The CDR3 bases are TGTGCCAGCAAAGGGCGGGAGGACACCGGGGAGCTGTTTTTT. Amino acid sequence: CASKGREDTGELFF.